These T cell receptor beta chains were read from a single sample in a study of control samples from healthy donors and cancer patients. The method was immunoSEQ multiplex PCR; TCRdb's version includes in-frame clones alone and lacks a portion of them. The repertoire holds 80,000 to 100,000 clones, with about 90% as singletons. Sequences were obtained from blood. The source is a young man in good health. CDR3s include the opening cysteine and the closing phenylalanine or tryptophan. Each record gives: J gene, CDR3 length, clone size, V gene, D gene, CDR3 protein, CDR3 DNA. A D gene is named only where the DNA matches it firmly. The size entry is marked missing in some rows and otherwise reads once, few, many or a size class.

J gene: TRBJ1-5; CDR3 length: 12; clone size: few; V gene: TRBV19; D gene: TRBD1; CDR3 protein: CATRGPNQPQHF; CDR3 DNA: TGTGCCACCAGGGGGCCCAATCAGCCCCAGCATTTT
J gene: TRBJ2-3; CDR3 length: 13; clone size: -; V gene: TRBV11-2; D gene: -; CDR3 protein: CASSLNRADTQYF; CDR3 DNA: TGTGCCAGCAGCTTAAATAGAGCAGATACGCAGTATTTT
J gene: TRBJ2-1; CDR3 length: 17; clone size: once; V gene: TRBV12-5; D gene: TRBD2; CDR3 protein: CASETPGLAGEFNEQFF; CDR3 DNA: TGTGCTAGCGAGACCCCAGGACTAGCGGGAGAGTTCAATGAGCAGTTCTTC
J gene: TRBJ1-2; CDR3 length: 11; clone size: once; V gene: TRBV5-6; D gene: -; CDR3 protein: CASSSGGGYTF; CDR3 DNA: TGTGCCAGCAGCTCGGGAGGAGGCTACACCTTC
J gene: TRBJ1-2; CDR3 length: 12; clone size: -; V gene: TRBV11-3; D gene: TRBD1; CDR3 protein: CASSPGTEFNYF; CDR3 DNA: TGTGCCAGCAGCCCAGGGACAGAATTTAATTACTTC
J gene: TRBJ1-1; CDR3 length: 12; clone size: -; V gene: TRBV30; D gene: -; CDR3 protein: CAWSPLNTEAFF; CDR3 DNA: TGTGCCTGGAGCCCTCTGAACACTGAAGCTTTCTTT
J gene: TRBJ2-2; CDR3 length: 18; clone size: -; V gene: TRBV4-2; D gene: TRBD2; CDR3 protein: CASSQVGSGRANTGELFF; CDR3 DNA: TGTGCCAGCAGCCAAGTCGGTAGCGGGAGGGCCAACACCGGGGAGCTGTTTTTT
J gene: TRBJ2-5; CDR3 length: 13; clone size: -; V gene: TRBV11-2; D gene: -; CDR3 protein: CASSAGWQETQYF; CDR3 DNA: TGTGCCAGCAGCGCCGGGTGGCAAGAGACCCAGTACTTC
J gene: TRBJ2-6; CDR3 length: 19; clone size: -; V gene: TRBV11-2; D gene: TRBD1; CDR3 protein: CASSKLRGSHSSGANVLTF; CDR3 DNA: TGTGCCAGCAGCAAACTCAGGGGGAGTCATAGCTCTGGGGCCAACGTCCTGACTTTC
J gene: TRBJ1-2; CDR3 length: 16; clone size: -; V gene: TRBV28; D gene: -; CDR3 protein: CASSPILVGANYGYTF; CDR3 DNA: TGTGCCAGCAGTCCTATTCTGGTAGGGGCTAACTATGGCTACACCTTC
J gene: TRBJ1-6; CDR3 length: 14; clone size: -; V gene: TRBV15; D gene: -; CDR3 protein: CATSRDKGISPLHF; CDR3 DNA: TGTGCCACCAGCAGAGATAAAGGAATTTCACCCCTCCACTTT
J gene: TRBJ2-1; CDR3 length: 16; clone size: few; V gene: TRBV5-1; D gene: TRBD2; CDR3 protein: CASSLLTSGSTGEQFF; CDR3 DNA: TGCGCCAGCAGCTTGCTAACTAGCGGGAGTACGGGTGAGCAGTTCTTC
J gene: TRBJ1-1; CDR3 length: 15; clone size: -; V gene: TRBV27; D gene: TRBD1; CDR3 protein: CASSPGGGIGVGAFF; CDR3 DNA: TGTGCCAGCAGTCCAGGGGGGGGAATTGGCGTTGGGGCTTTCTTT
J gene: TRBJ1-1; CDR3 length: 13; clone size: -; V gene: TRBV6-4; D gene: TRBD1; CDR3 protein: CASRQGAGTEAFF; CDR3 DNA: TGTGCCAGCAGACAGGGGGCTGGCACTGAAGCTTTCTTT
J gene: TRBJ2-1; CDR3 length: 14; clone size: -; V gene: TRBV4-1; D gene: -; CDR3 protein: CASSQDLTDNEQFF; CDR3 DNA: TGCGCCAGCAGCCAAGATTTAACGGACAATGAGCAGTTCTTC
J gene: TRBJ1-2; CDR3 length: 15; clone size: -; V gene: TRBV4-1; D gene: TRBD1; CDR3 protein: CASSQGTGKIYGYTF; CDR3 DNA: TGCGCCAGCAGCCAAGGGACAGGCAAGATCTATGGCTACACCTTC
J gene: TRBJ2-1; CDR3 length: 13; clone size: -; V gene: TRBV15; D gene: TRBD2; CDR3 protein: CATSRGEGDEQFF; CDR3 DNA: TGTGCCACCAGCAGAGGGGAGGGCGATGAGCAGTTCTTC
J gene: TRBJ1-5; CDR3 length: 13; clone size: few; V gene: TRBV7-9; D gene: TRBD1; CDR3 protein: CASSRTGHQPQHF; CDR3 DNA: TGTGCCAGCAGCCGGACAGGGCATCAGCCCCAGCATTTT
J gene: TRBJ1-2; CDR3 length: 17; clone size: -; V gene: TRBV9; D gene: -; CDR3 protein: CASSVGGGGQGNYGYTF; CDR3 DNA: TGTGCCAGCAGCGTAGGCGGGGGAGGGCAGGGAAACTATGGCTACACCTTC
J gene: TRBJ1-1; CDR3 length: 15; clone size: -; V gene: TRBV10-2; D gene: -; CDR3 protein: CASSDRGVGDTEAFF; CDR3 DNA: TGCGCCAGCAGTGACAGGGGAGTAGGGGACACTGAAGCTTTCTTT
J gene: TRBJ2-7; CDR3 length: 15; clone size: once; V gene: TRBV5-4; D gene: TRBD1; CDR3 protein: CASSLVGQGSHEQYF; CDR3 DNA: TGTGCCAGCAGCTTGGTCGGACAGGGTTCCCACGAGCAGTACTTC
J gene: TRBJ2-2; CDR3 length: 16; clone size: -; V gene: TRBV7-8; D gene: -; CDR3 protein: CASSSALGTETGELFF; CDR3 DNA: TGTGCCAGCAGCTCGGCCCTCGGGACGGAAACCGGGGAGCTGTTTTTT
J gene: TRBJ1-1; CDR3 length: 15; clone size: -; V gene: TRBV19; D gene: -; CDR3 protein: CASSIGAGLDTEAFF; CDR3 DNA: TGTGCCAGTAGTATAGGGGCGGGATTGGACACTGAAGCTTTCTTT
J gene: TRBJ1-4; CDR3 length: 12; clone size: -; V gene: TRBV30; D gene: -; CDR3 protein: CAWRGPGEKLFF; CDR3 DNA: TGTGCCTGGAGGGGGCCGGGGGAAAAACTGTTTTTT
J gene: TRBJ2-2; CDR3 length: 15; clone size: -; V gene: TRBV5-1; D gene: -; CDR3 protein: CASSWDAAGTGELFF; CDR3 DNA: TGCGCCAGCAGCTGGGATGCAGCGGGCACCGGGGAGCTGTTTTTT
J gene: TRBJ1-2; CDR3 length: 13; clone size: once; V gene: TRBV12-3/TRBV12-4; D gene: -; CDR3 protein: CASKRDPIDGYTF; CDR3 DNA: TGTGCCAGCAAAAGGGATCCAATAGATGGCTACACCTTC
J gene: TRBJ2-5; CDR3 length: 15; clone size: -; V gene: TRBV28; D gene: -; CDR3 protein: CASTYGGGSGETQYF; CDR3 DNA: TGTGCCAGCACCTACGGTGGCGGATCGGGCGAGACCCAGTACTTC
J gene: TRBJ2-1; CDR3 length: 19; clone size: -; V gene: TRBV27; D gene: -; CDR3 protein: CASSPLFDSGASSYNEQFF; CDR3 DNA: TGTGCCAGCAGTCCACTATTCGACTCAGGGGCCTCCTCCTACAATGAGCAGTTCTTC
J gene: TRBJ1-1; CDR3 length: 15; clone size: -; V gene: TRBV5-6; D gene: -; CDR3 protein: CASSLGVWMNTEAFF; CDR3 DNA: TGTGCCAGCAGCTTGGGCGTTTGGATGAACACTGAAGCTTTCTTT